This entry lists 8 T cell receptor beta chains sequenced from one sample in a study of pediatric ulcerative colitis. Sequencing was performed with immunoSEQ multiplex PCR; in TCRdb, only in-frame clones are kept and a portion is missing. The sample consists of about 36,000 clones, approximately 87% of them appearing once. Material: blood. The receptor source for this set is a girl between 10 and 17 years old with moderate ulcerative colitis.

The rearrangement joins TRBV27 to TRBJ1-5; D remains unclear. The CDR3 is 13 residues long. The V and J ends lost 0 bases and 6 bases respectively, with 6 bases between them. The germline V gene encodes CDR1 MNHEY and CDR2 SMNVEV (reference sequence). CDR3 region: CASSLSYPQPQHF. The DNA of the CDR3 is TGTGCCAGCAGTTTATCATACCCTCAGCCCCAGCATTTT.

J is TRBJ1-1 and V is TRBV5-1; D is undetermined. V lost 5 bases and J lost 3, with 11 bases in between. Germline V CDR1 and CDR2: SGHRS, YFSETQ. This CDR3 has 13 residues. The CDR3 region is CASRLRRDTEAFF. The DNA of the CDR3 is TGCGCCAGCAGGCTTCGCCGGGACACTGAAGCTTTCTTT.

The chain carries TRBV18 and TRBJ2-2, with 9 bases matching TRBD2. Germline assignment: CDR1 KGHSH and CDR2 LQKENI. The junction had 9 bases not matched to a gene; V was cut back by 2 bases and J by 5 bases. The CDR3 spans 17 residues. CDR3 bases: TGTGCCAGCTCACCATCTCTAGCGGGATGGTCAACCGGGGAGCTGTTTTTT. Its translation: CASSPSLAGWSTGELFF.

CDR3 loop: CASTGTSMGEQYF. Here the CDR3 DNA reads TGTGCCAGCACGGGGACCTCAATGGGCGAGCAGTACTTC. The chain is built from TRBV6-1 and TRBJ2-7; tentatively, D is TRBD1 or TRBD2 (5 bases each). Germline V gene lookup returns CDR1 MNHNS and CDR2 SASEGT. V lost 7 bases and J 6 bases, leaving 16 bases between the germline ends. The CDR3 length is 13 residues.

The CDR3 nucleotides are TGTGCCAGCAGCCCCCGAAGTGTAGGACGACCCTACGAGCAGTACTTC. This codes for CASSPRSVGRPYEQYF. The chain is built from TRBV7-3 and TRBJ2-7; D is ambiguous. CDR1 SGHTA and CDR2 FQGTGA come from the germline V gene. Trimming shortened V by 5 bases and J by 2 bases, and 19 bases separated the two germline ends. CDR3 length equals 16 residues.

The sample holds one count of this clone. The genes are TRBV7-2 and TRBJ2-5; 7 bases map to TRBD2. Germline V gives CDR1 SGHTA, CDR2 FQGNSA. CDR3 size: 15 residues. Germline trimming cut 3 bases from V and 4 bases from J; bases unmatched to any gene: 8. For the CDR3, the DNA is TGTGCCAGCAGCTTTCAAGCGGGGAGGGGAGAGACCCAGTACTTC. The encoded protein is CASSFQAGRGETQYF.

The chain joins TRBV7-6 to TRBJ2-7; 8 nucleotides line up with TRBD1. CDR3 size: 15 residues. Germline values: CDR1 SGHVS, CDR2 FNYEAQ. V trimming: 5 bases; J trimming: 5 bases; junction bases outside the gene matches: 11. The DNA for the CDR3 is TGTGCCAGCAGCGCTCCATCGGACAGGGACGACGAGCAGTACTTC. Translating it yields CASSAPSDRDDEQYF. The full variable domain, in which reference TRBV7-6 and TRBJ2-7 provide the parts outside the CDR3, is GAGVSQSPRYKVTKRGQDVALRCDPISGHVSLYWYRQALGQGPEFLTYFNYEAQQDKSGLPNDRFSAERPEGSISTLTIQRTEQRDSAMYRCASSAPSDRDDEQYFGPGTRLTVT.

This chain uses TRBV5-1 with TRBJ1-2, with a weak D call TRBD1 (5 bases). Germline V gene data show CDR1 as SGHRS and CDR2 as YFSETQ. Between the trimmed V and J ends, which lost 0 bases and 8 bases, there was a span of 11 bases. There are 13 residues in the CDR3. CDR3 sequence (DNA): TGCGCCAGCAGCTTGGATTCAGGGTTGGGCTACACCTTC. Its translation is CASSLDSGLGYTF.